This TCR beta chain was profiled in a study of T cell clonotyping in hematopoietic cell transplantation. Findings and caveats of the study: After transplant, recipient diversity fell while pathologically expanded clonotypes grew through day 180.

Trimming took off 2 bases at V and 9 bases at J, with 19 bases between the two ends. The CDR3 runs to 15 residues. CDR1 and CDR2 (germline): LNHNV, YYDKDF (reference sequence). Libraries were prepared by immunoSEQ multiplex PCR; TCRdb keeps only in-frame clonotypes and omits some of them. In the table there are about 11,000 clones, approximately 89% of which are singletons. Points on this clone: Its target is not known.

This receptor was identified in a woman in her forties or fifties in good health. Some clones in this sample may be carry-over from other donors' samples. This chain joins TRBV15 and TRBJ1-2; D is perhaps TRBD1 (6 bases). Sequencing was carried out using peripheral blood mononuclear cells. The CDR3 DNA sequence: TGTGCCACCAGCAGACGGACAGACGCAACTACAAGCTACACCTTC. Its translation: CATSRRTDATTSYTF.